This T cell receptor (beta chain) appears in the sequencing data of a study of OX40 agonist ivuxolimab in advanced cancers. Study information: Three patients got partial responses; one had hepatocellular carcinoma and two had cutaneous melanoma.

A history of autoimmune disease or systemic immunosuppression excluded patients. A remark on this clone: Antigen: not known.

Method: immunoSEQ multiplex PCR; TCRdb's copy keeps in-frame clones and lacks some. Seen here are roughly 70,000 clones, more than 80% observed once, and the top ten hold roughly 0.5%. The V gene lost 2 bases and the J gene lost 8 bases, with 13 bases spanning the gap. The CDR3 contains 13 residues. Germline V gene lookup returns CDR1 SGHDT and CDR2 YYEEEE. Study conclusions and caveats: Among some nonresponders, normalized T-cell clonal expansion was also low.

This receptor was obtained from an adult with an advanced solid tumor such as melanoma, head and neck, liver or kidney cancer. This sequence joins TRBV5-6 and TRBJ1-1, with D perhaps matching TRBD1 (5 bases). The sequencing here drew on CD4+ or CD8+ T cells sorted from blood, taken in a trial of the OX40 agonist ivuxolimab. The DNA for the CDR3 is TGTGCCAGCAGCTTTAGCAGGGTTGGGGAAGCTTTCTTT. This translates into CASSFSRVGEAFF. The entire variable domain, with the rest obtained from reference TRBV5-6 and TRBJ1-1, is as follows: DAGVTQSPTHLIKTRGQQVTLRCSPKSGHDTVSWYQQALGQGPQFIFQYYEEEERQRGNFPDRFSGHQFPNYSSELNVNALLLGDSALYLCASSFSRVGEAFFGQGTRLTVV.